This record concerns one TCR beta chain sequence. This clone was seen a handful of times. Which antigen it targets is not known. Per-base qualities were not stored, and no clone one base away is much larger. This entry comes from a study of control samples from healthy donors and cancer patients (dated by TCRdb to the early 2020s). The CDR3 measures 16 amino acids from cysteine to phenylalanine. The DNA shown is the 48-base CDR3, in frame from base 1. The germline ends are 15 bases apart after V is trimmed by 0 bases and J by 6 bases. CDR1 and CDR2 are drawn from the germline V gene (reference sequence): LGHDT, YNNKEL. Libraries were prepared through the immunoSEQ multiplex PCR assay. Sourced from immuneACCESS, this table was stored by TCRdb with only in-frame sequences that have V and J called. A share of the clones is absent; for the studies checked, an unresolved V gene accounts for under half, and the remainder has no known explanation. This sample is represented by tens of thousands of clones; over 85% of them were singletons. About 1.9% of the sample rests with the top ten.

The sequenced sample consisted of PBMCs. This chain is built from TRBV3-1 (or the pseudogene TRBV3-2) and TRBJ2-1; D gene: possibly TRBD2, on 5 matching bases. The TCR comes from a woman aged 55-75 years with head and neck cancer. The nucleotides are TGTGCCAGCAGCCAAGAAGTTTCTAGCCGGATCAATGAGCAGTTCTTC. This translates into CASSQEVSSRINEQFF.